The 32 T cell receptor beta chains given below trace back to one sample, sequenced in a study of T cell responses to AZD1222 COVID-19 vaccine. The data were produced by immunoSEQ multiplex PCR, yet TCRdb's version contains in-frame clones alone and is incomplete. Here the sample spans roughly 150,000 clones, around 93% being singletons. Sample: peripheral blood, taken on day 0 of AZD1222 vaccination. The source of these receptors is an adult in good health.

This clone is classed as medium-sized (0.01 to 0.1%). This chain links TRBV7-8 with TRBJ1-3, with D unclear. The CDR3 length is 15 residues. Trimming took off 0 bases at V and 1 base at J, with 7 bases between the two ends. Germline V gene lookup returns CDR1 SGHVS and CDR2 FQNEAQ. The CDR3 DNA is TGTGCCAGCAGCTTAGCGACGGATTCTGGAAACACCATATATTTT. Its protein product is CASSLATDSGNTIYF.

The chain combines TRBV19 with TRBJ1-1; no clear D gene. With 5 bases removed from V and 0 bases from J, the gap between germline ends came to 7 bases. The germline CDR1 and CDR2 sequences are LNHDA and SQIVND (reference sequence). The CDR3 is made up of 13 amino acids. CDR3 nucleotide sequence: TGTGCCAGTAGTGCTCAGATGAACACTGAAGCTTTCTTT. Its translation: CASSAQMNTEAFF.

The CDR3 here is CAWPRGRDTIYF. In DNA, the CDR3 is TGTGCCTGGCCTAGGGGGAGGGACACCATATATTTT. V usage is TRBV30 and J usage is TRBJ1-3; perhaps TRBD1 as D (6 bases). Germline CDR1 and CDR2: GTSNPN and SVGIG (reference sequence). The CDR3 has 12 amino acids. V dropped 5 bases and J dropped 8 bases, with 13 bases sitting between them.

This clone was counted a few times. V is TRBV9 and J is TRBJ2-3; tentative D call: TRBD2 (5 bases). Germline V CDR1 and CDR2: SGDLS, YYNGEE. CDR3 length equals 16 residues. V lost 0 bases to trimming and J lost 4 bases, with 15 bases between them. The CDR3: CASSVATRAGADTQYF. CDR3 nucleotide sequence: TGTGCCAGCAGCGTAGCTACGAGGGCCGGGGCAGATACGCAGTATTTT.

CDR3 residues: CASSELISNTEAFF. The CDR3 DNA follows: TGCGCCAGCAGTGAGCTTATCAGCAACACTGAAGCTTTCTTT. This chain uses TRBV10-2 with TRBJ1-1; D gene unclear. The CDR3 spans 14 residues. Trimming took 2 bases from V and 2 from J, leaving 9 bases between them. CDR1 is WSHSY, CDR2 SAAADI, per germline.

This clone was observed a single time. The chain uses TRBV27 and TRBJ1-6, with 8 bases fitting TRBD1. CDR3 length: 15 amino acids. CDR1 is MNHEY and CDR2 is SMNVEV in the germline V gene (reference sequence). The trim removed 7 bases at V and 9 bases at J, leaving 11 bases unmatched. Written as DNA, the CDR3 is TGTGCCAGCAAATCAGACAGGGGATCATTTTCACCCCTCCACTTT. Its translation: CASKSDRGSFSPLHF.

The chain uses TRBV7-2 and TRBJ1-5; no clear D gene. CDR1 and CDR2 (germline): SGHTA, FQGNSA. This CDR3 spans 13 amino acids. Trimming removed 5 bases at V and 11 bases at J, with 16 bases between. The CDR3 loop reads CASSPGVESAQHF. CDR3 DNA: TGTGCCAGCAGCCCCGGAGTTGAATCGGCCCAGCATTTT.

The V gene is TRBV20-1, the J gene TRBJ1-1; D gene unclear. The CDR3 contains 11 residues. Germline CDR1 reads DFQATT; CDR2 reads SNEGSKA (reference sequence). Trimming pared 5 bases from V and 2 bases from J, leaving 6 bases between. CDR3 coding DNA: TGCAGTGCTGAACTAAACACTGAAGCTTTCTTT. Translation: CSAELNTEAFF.

This chain joins TRBV7-2 and TRBJ2-1; D remains unclear. The CDR3 is made up of 17 amino acids. Between the trimmed V and J ends, which lost 4 bases and 3 bases, there was a span of 19 bases. In germline, CDR1 is SGHTA, CDR2 FQGNSA. The CDR3 DNA reads as TGTGCCAGCAGCTCTTACCAAACCCGAACCCGCTACAATGAGCAGTTCTTC. This gives the protein CASSSYQTRTRYNEQFF. The variable domain in full, completed from reference TRBV7-2 and TRBJ2-1, reads GAGVSQSPSNKVTEKGKDVELRCDPISGHTALYWYRQSLGQGLEFLIYFQGNSAPDKSGLPSDRFSAERTGGSVSTLTIQRTQQEDSAVYLCASSSYQTRTRYNEQFFGPGTRLTVL.

The chain employs TRBV19 and TRBJ1-3; D may be TRBD1 (6 bases). V was shortened by 7 bases and J by 4 bases, with 17 bases between the two germline ends. Germline assignment: CDR1 LNHDA and CDR2 SQIVND (reference sequence). The CDR3 covers 15 residues. In DNA, the CDR3 is TGTGCCAGTAAAAATTTACAGGGTGCCGGAAACACCATATATTTT. It yields the protein CASKNLQGAGNTIYF.

The V gene is TRBV10-3, the J gene TRBJ1-1, with a tentative D call TRBD1 (5 bases). Trimming left V 2 bases short and J 0 bases short, with 13 bases between. CDR1 is ENHRY and CDR2 is SYGVKD in the germline V gene. The CDR3 contains 16 residues. For the CDR3, the DNA is TGTGCCATCAGTGAGCCTCCGGGACGATTGAACACTGAAGCTTTCTTT. Translating it yields CAISEPPGRLNTEAFF.

CDR3 in amino acids: CASTTQAGWNSPLHF. Here the CDR3 DNA reads TGTGCCAGTACCACGCAGGCAGGGTGGAATTCACCCCTCCACTTT. This chain joins TRBV19 and TRBJ1-6, with D possibly matching TRBD1 (5 bases). The CDR3 is 15 amino acids. The V and J ends lost 7 bases and 7 bases respectively, with 17 bases between them. Germline values: CDR1 LNHDA, CDR2 SQIVND (reference sequence).

The chain carries TRBV5-1 and TRBJ2-1; TRBD1 aligns across 9 bases. Trimming took 4 bases from V and 4 from J; bases not matched to a gene: 6. The CDR3 covers 15 residues. Per germline, CDR1 SGHRS and CDR2 YFSETQ. The chain's CDR3 is CASSPGQGHYNEQFF. CDR3 bases: TGCGCCAGCAGCCCGGGACAGGGACATTACAATGAGCAGTTCTTC.

The chain employs TRBV7-9 and TRBJ1-2; possibly TRBD1 for D (5 bases). Germline V gene data show CDR1 as SEHNR and CDR2 as FQNEAQ (reference sequence). The CDR3 sequence is 13 residues long. Trimming left V 1 base short and J 5 bases short, with 8 bases between. CDR3 sequence: CASSLDRTYGYTF. CDR3 sequence (DNA): TGTGCCAGCAGCTTAGACAGGACTTATGGCTACACCTTC.

This clone appeared a single time. V usage is TRBV4-2 and J usage is TRBJ1-1; D is perhaps TRBD1 (6 bases). The CDR3 sequence is 17 residues long. The germline V gene encodes CDR1 LGHNA and CDR2 YNFKEQ. Trimming shortened V by 6 bases and J by 4 bases, and 24 bases separated the two germline ends. CDR3 region: CASSRRGQDPWGTEAFF. The CDR3 region has the DNA TGTGCCAGCAGTCGCCGGGGGCAGGACCCCTGGGGCACTGAAGCTTTCTTT.

The chain carries TRBV5-4 and TRBJ1-5, with unresolved D. CDR3 length: 13 residues. Trimming took off 2 bases at V and 7 bases at J, with 10 bases between the two ends. The V gene's germline CDR1 is SGHNT and CDR2 YYREEE (reference sequence). CDR3 DNA: TGTGCCAGCAGCTTAGCCCCGAGCCAGCCCCAGCATTTT. Translated: CASSLAPSQPQHF.

The chain employs TRBV28 and TRBJ1-1, with 10 bases that match TRBD1. J gave up 4 bases and V 5 bases, and 1 base lay outside the gene matches. Germline loops: CDR1 MDHEN, CDR2 SYDVKM. The CDR3 is 13 residues long. The CDR3: CASSRDRGTEAFF. CDR3 coding DNA: TGTGCCAGCAGTCGGGACAGGGGCACTGAAGCTTTCTTT.

The V gene is TRBV6-5, the J gene TRBJ1-1; D is unclear. V was shortened by 5 bases and J by 1 base, with 11 bases between the two germline ends. The CDR3 covers 14 residues. Per the germline V gene, CDR1 is MNHEY and CDR2 is SVGAGI. CDR3 in DNA: TGTGCCAGCAGTCCGGGAACCGGGAACACTGAAGCTTTCTTT. Its translation: CASSPGTGNTEAFF.

This chain links TRBV6-6 with TRBJ1-2; D is perhaps TRBD1 (5 bases). The germline V gene encodes CDR1 MNHNY and CDR2 SVGAGI (reference sequence). V was trimmed by 2 bases and J by 3 bases, leaving 16 bases between them. This CDR3 region has 16 residues. The CDR3 region is CASSYGPGRGDYGYTF. The DNA for the CDR3 is TGTGCCAGCAGTTACGGCCCAGGGAGAGGGGACTATGGCTACACCTTC.

The chain uses TRBV14 and TRBJ1-1, with no clear D. Germline V gives CDR1 SGHDN, CDR2 FVKESK. The CDR3 spans 15 residues. Trimming stripped 1 base from V and 3 bases from J, with 12 bases between. The CDR3 protein is CASSQVARGYTEAFF. CDR3 nucleotide sequence: TGTGCCAGCAGCCAAGTAGCCAGAGGATACACTGAAGCTTTCTTT. The complete variable domain, with remaining parts taken from reference TRBV14 and TRBJ1-1, reads EAGVTQFPSHSVIEKGQTVTLRCDPISGHDNLYWYRRVMGKEIKFLLHFVKESKQDESGMPNNRFLAERTGGTYSTLKVQPAELEDSGVYFCASSQVARGYTEAFFGQGTRLTVV.

V is TRBV30 and J is TRBJ2-1; 7 bases fit TRBD1. This CDR3 has 14 residues. Germline CDR1 GTSNPN, CDR2 SVGIG (reference sequence). V lost 4 bases to trimming and J lost 4 bases; unmatched junction nucleotides: 7. CDR3 sequence: CAWNTGESYNEQFF. The CDR3, as DNA: TGTGCCTGGAACACAGGGGAGAGTTACAATGAGCAGTTCTTC.

The V and J genes are TRBV12-5 and TRBJ2-1; D ambiguous. Trimming stripped 0 bases from V and 9 bases from J, with 12 bases between. This CDR3 has 14 amino acids. In germline, CDR1 is LGHNT, CDR2 FRNRAP. In DNA, the CDR3 is TGTGCTAGTGGTTTGGTACTTAGTATAAGTGAGCAGTTCTTC. Residues: CASGLVLSISEQFF. Looking up the rest from reference TRBV12-5 and TRBJ2-1 gives the full variable domain: DARVTQTPRHKVTEMGQEVTMRCQPILGHNTVFWYRQTMMQGLELLAYFRNRAPLDDSGMPKDRFSAEMPDATLATLKIQPSEPRDSAVYFCASGLVLSISEQFFGPGTRLTVL.

V and J are TRBV11-3 and TRBJ2-1, with D possibly TRBD1 on 6 matching bases. The germline gives CDR1 SGHNT, CDR2 YENEEA. This CDR3 has 15 amino acids. V dropped 0 bases and J dropped 1 base, with 7 bases sitting between them. CDR3 coding DNA: TGTGCCAGCAGCTTAGATAGGGGGTCCTACAATGAGCAGTTCTTC. Its translation is CASSLDRGSYNEQFF.

The chain employs TRBV4-2 and TRBJ1-1; D is unresolved. The CDR3 is 14 amino acids. Germline assignment: CDR1 LGHNA and CDR2 YNFKEQ. With 0 bases removed from V and 4 bases from J, the gap between germline ends came to 9 bases. The CDR3 protein is CASSQEGGGTEAFF. In nucleotides, the CDR3 is TGTGCCAGCAGCCAAGAGGGTGGAGGCACTGAAGCTTTCTTT.

The chain carries TRBV5-6 and TRBJ2-2; 8 bases line up with TRBD2. Germline loops: CDR1 SGHDT, CDR2 YYEEEE. The CDR3 consists of 16 residues. With 0 bases clipped from V and 4 bases from J, the junction kept 5 bases outside the gene matches. For the CDR3, the DNA is TGTGCCAGCAGCTTGGGGCTAGCGGGCCTCACCGGGGAGCTGTTTTTT. This sequence encodes CASSLGLAGLTGELFF.

This chain uses TRBV2 with TRBJ1-2; tentative D call: TRBD1 (6 bases). Looked up from germline, CDR1 is SNHLY and CDR2 is FYNNEI. This CDR3 comprises 13 residues. The V end lost 5 bases, the J end lost 2 bases, and 9 bases lay between the germline ends. This CDR3 reads CASSRTANYGYTF. The CDR3 DNA sequence: TGTGCCAGCAGTCGGACAGCCAACTATGGCTACACCTTC.

This clone occurred once. The chain has TRBV5-1 and TRBJ2-3; no firm D call. Germline CDR1 SGHRS, CDR2 YFSETQ. V was pared by 0 bases and J by 1 base, with 9 bases between. This CDR3 has 15 residues. The CDR3: CASSLELGGTDTQYF. The CDR3 nucleotides read TGCGCCAGCAGCTTGGAACTCGGCGGCACAGATACGCAGTATTTT.

The rearrangement uses TRBV18 and TRBJ1-6; D is uncertain. CDR1 and CDR2 from the germline V gene are KGHSH and LQKENI. Trimming took 5 bases from V and 3 from J, leaving 5 bases between them. The CDR3 spans 13 residues. The CDR3 DNA is TGTGCCAGCTCAGTGGACTATAATTCACCCCTCCACTTT. Its translation is CASSVDYNSPLHF.

The chain has TRBV5-1 and TRBJ1-2; D is undetermined. The CDR3 covers 15 residues. Germline V gene data show CDR1 as SGHRS and CDR2 as YFSETQ. Trimming took 0 bases from V and 4 from J, leaving 13 bases between them. CDR3 DNA sequence: TGCGCCAGCAGCTTGGTTGTCTCGGAGGGCTATGGCTACACCTTC. Translating it yields CASSLVVSEGYGYTF.

This clone was seen a single time. The chain recombines TRBV12-3 or TRBV12-4 with TRBJ1-3; no firm D call. CDR3 length: 13 residues. The ends were cut back, 5 bases at V and 0 bases at J, with 5 bases in the middle. CDR3 nucleotide sequence: TGTGCCAGCAGTCAGCACTCTGGAAACACCATATATTTT. It yields the protein CASSQHSGNTIYF.

This rearrangement joins TRBV11-2 to TRBJ1-2; the D is unclear. CDR1 and CDR2 (germline): SGHAT, FQNNGV. Trimming removed 8 bases at V and 0 bases at J, with 13 bases between. The CDR3 length is 14 residues. The CDR3 sequence is CASDLDGSNYGYTF. The DNA for the CDR3 is TGTGCCAGCGACCTGGACGGTTCTAACTATGGCTACACCTTC.

This chain connects TRBV27 to TRBJ2-1; TRBD2 is a possible D gene (6 bases). Deletions cut 3 bases from V and 4 bases from J, with 19 bases between. CDR1 and CDR2 from the germline V gene are MNHEY and SMNVEV (reference sequence). This CDR3 contains 17 residues. The CDR3 spells CASSFGGWTIAYNEQFF. CDR3 DNA sequence: TGTGCCAGCAGTTTCGGGGGATGGACTATCGCGTACAATGAGCAGTTCTTC.